The clone carrying this T cell receptor beta chain was counted once. The CDR3 consists of 14 residues. The germline V gene has CDR1 LNHDA and CDR2 SQIVND (reference sequence). Trimming took off 4 bases at V and 7 bases at J, with 14 bases between the two ends. PCR involved 60 Vbeta and 13 Jbeta primers. Produced via immunoSEQ multiplex PCR; TCRdb's table is partial and in-frame only. The table includes about 82,000 clones, roughly 70% detected once. The source of the sample is a study of cytomegalovirus exposure and HLA in healthy donors. At the level of the study: One earlier analysis, a look at about 179 million T cells, found around 110 million unique TCR beta sequences.

The sequence derives from a man younger than 40 in good health and CMV-seropositive. The sequencing input was PBMCs. This chain uses TRBV19 with TRBJ1-5; D might be TRBD1 (6 bases). The CDR3 protein is CASSSTGSLQPQHF. The CDR3 region has the DNA TGTGCCAGTAGTAGTACAGGGTCCCTACAGCCCCAGCATTTT.